This T cell receptor beta chain was observed in a study of T cell repertoires in cytomegalovirus infection. This clonotype was counted ten times or more. This CDR3 has 13 amino acids. CDR1 is WSHSY and CDR2 is SAAADI in the germline V gene. With 8 bases clipped from V and 3 bases from J, the junction kept 7 bases outside the gene matches. From the reads, TCRdb called clonotypes with MiXCR, one entry per CDR3 protein. Among some 280,000 distinct CDR3 sequences, 12% to 15% were seen once, and the ten largest hold 7% to 9.5%. This TCR was recovered from a human donor in good health (CMV status not recorded). Some clones in this sample may be carry-over from other donors' samples. The chain uses TRBV10-2 and TRBJ2-7; 7 bases map to TRBD2. Sample: PBMCs. The CDR3 DNA reads TGCGCCAGCGGCGGGGGTCCATACTACGAGCAGTACTTC. Its protein product is CASGGGPYYEQYF.